This TCR beta chain is from a study of T cells after yellow fever vaccination. Study conclusions and caveats: Most primary-vaccination clones recurred post-booster (roughly 96% CD4, roughly 90% CD8).

The length of the CDR3 is 13 residues. Germline V gene lookup returns CDR1 LGHNA and CDR2 YNFKEQ. Trimming took off 4 bases at V and 6 bases at J, with 11 bases between the two ends. This clonotype was detected ten times or more. Its target is unknown. Each CDR3 protein is one row after TCRdb ran MiXCR on the 5' RACE reads. The sample lists 300,000 to 350,000 distinct CDR3 sequences, 4% to 5.5% occurring once. Sequences were derived from PBMCs, sampled 15 days after the yellow fever booster vaccination. The chain uses TRBV4-2 and TRBJ2-3; no clear D. This TCR was recovered from a man aged 18-30 years who received the YFV17D yellow fever vaccine. The CDR3 DNA reads TGTGCCAGCAGCCCCACCCTTTCGGATACGCAGTATTTT. This sequence encodes CASSPTLSDTQYF.